Shown below are 18 T cell receptor beta chains from a single sample sequenced in a study of T cells in Graves' hyperthyroidism and ophthalmopathy. Researchers amplified the TCR beta CDR3 regions from RNA transcripts. The HTBI primer set served for first-round RT-PCR of the TCR CDR3. TCRdb ran MiXCR on the multiplex PCR reads and lists one entry per CDR3 protein. The sample lists hundreds of thousands of distinct CDR3 sequences, about 38% occurring once. Sample: blood. The receptor set was obtained from a man younger than 35 with Graves' hyperthyroidism.

This clonotype was recorded a few times. The rearrangement uses TRBV9 and TRBJ2-7, with 8 bases lining up with TRBD2. Trimming removed 1 base from V and 4 bases from J; junction bases left unmatched: 4. This CDR3 spans 14 amino acids. Germline-derived CDR1 and CDR2 are SGDLS and YYNGEE. CDR3 nucleotides: TGTGCCAGCAGCGTAAGCGGGAGAGGATACGAGCAGTACTTC. It is translated as CASSVSGRGYEQYF.

This clonotype was found a few times. V gene TRBV7-3 combines with J gene TRBJ1-1, with D perhaps matching TRBD1 (5 bases). CDR3 length: 13 amino acids. V was trimmed by 2 bases and J by 8 bases, leaving 12 bases between them. Germline V gene lookup returns CDR1 SGHTA and CDR2 FQGTGA. The CDR3 here is CASSLEAGLEAFF. The CDR3 nucleotides read TGTGCCAGCAGCTTAGAGGCGGGACTGGAAGCTTTCTTT.

This clonotype was recorded at least ten times. V usage is TRBV7-2 and J usage is TRBJ1-1; no clear D gene. The V and J ends lost 1 base and 6 bases respectively, with 6 bases between them. The V gene's germline CDR1 is SGHTA and CDR2 FQGNSA. This CDR3 is built from 12 residues. CDR3 loop: CASSLEGPEAFF. In DNA, the CDR3 is TGTGCCAGCAGCTTAGAAGGCCCTGAAGCTTTCTTT. Complete variable domain (other parts from reference TRBV7-2 and TRBJ1-1): GAGVSQSPSNKVTEKGKDVELRCDPISGHTALYWYRQSLGQGLEFLIYFQGNSAPDKSGLPSDRFSAERTGGSVSTLTIQRTQQEDSAVYLCASSLEGPEAFFGQGTRLTVV.

This clonotype was recorded many times. CDR3 region: CASSWGDKDYTF. CDR3 bases: TGTGCCAGCAGTTGGGGGGACAAGGACTACACCTTC. This rearrangement joins TRBV7-9 to TRBJ1-2; tentatively, D is TRBD1 (6 bases). V was shortened by 6 bases and J by 10 bases, with 15 bases between the two germline ends. Germline loops: CDR1 SEHNR, CDR2 FQNEAQ (reference sequence). CDR3 size: 12 residues.

Turning to this clonotype: A read error may explain this, as a much larger clone is one base away. The chain couples TRBV25-1 to TRBJ1-3; D may be TRBD1 (5 bases). The CDR3 totals 15 residues. Looked up from germline, CDR1 is MGHDK and CDR2 is SYGVNS. CDR3 in amino acids: CASSQTAVSGNTTYF. The CDR3 coding sequence is TGTGCCAGCAGCCAGACAGCAGTCTCTGGAAACACCACATATTTT.

The gene calls are TRBV20-1 and TRBJ2-7, with TRBD1 matching 7 bases. Germline V gene data show CDR1 as DFQATT and CDR2 as SNEGSKA (reference sequence). CDR3 length: 15 amino acids. Losses at the gene ends were 3 bases for V and 4 bases for J; bases not matched to a gene: 12. CDR3 DNA: TGCAGTGCTAGTGAATCCGGGACAGTATTTTACGAGCAGTACTTC. Its protein product is CSASESGTVFYEQYF.

CDR3 residues: CSLGVGGQYF. CDR3 DNA sequence: TGCAGCTTGGGAGTCGGTGGGCAGTACTTC. J is TRBJ2-7 and V is TRBV29-1, with D possibly being TRBD2 (5 bases). V shed 8 bases and J shed 9 bases, with 14 bases lying between them. The CDR3 has 10 residues. From germline, CDR1 is SQVTM and CDR2 ANQGSEA.

The chain combines TRBV19 with TRBJ2-5; 10 bases line up with TRBD2. There are 14 residues in the CDR3. From germline, CDR1 is LNHDA and CDR2 SQIVND (reference sequence). Trimming took 6 bases from V and 4 from J; bases not matched to a gene: 5. CDR3 bases: TGTGCCAGTAGACTAGCGGGACTAGCAGAGACCCAGTACTTC. Its protein is CASRLAGLAETQYF.

The DNA for the CDR3 is TGTGCCACCAGCGTTGTAGGTGATCAAGAGACCCAGTACTTC. It encodes CATSVVGDQETQYF. The chain carries TRBV24-1 and TRBJ2-5; D is undetermined. Germline CDR1 and CDR2: KGHDR and SFDVKD. Trimming removed 7 bases from V and 2 bases from J, with 13 bases in between. CDR3 length equals 14 residues.

A note on this clonotype: Given a much more abundant clone one base away, this may be a read error. The V and J genes are TRBV9 and TRBJ2-7; no clear D gene. CDR1 is SGDLS and CDR2 is YYNGEE in the germline V gene. The CDR3 covers 14 residues. Trimming shortened V by 0 bases and J by 3 bases, and 10 bases separated the two germline ends. This CDR3 is CASSVGPRSYEQYF. The DNA of the CDR3 is TGTGCCAGCAGCGTAGGGCCCCGCAGCTACGAGCAGTACTTC.

The sample holds a few counts of this clonotype. This sequence joins TRBV4-3 and TRBJ2-7; 8 nucleotides agree with TRBD2. The trim removed 0 bases at V and 0 bases at J, leaving 1 base unmatched. The CDR3 spans 15 residues. Germline V lookup: CDR1 LGHNA, CDR2 YSLEER. CDR3 sequence (DNA): TGCGCCAGCAGCCAAGAAACTAGCGGCTCCTACGAGCAGTACTTC. Its translation is CASSQETSGSYEQYF.

V and J are TRBV6-5 and TRBJ2-5; no firm D call. The CDR3 runs to 15 residues. The V end was cut by 2 bases, the J end by 0 bases, with 10 bases between. Germline V gene lookup returns CDR1 MNHEY and CDR2 SVGAGI. CDR3 in amino acids: CASSYAAINQETQYF. CDR3 in DNA: TGTGCCAGCAGTTACGCGGCCATAAACCAAGAGACCCAGTACTTC.

In this sample, this clonotype turned up a few times. The rearrangement links TRBV4-2 to TRBJ1-6; D is unresolved. Germline V gene lookup returns CDR1 LGHNA and CDR2 YNFKEQ. Trimming cost V 0 bases and J 9 bases, with 15 bases left between them. The CDR3 has 16 residues. CDR3 DNA: TGTGCCAGCAGCCAAGATCGGCGGGGTAGCGGTTCACCCCTCCACTTT. Translation gives CASSQDRRGSGSPLHF.

V and J are TRBV20-1 and TRBJ2-7, with TRBD2 identical over 13 bases. The germline CDR1 and CDR2 sequences are DFQATT and SNEGSKA (reference sequence). V dropped 4 bases and J dropped 2; count of bases not matched to a gene: 2. This CDR3 has 14 amino acids. CDR3 in amino acids: CSAIGTSGTYEQYF. CDR3 nucleotides: TGCAGTGCTATCGGGACTAGCGGGACCTACGAGCAGTACTTC.

Ten or more counts support this clonotype. The chain employs TRBV25-1 and TRBJ2-2, with TRBD2 matching 7 bases. Germline V gene sequence: CDR1 MGHDK, CDR2 SYGVNS. The trim removed 6 bases at V and 5 bases at J, leaving 9 bases unmatched. This CDR3 has 15 residues. In nucleotides, the CDR3 is TGTGCCAGCAGCGACCCCGGGACTAAAACCGGGGAGCTGTTTTTT. It yields the protein CASSDPGTKTGELFF.

This clonotype was picked up one time. A much larger clone lies a single base off, so this may be a read error. The chain joins TRBV2 to TRBJ2-5; perhaps D is TRBD1 or TRBD2 (5 bases each). The ends were cut back, 6 bases at V and 7 bases at J, with 21 bases in the middle. The CDR3 runs 15 residues. Germline lookup yields CDR1 SNHLY and CDR2 FYNNEI. The CDR3 DNA is TGTGCCAGCAGGAACGGGGACCCACCCATCGTGACCCAGTACTTC. It translates to CASRNGDPPIVTQYF. The variable domain in full, with the rest retrieved from reference TRBV2 and TRBJ2-5, is EPEVTQTPSHQVTQMGQEVILRCVPISNHLYFYWYRQILGQKVEFLVSFYNNEISEKSEIFDDQFSVERPDGSNFTLKIRSTKLEDSAMYFCASRNGDPPIVTQYFGPGTRLLVL.

This clonotype was found many times. The chain combines TRBV15 with TRBJ2-7; D call uncertain. In germline, CDR1 is LNHNV, CDR2 YYDKDF (reference sequence). The CDR3 runs 16 residues. Trimming pared 4 bases from V and 2 bases from J, leaving 18 bases between. The CDR3, as DNA: TGTGCCACCAGCACCTCCCCATCGGACGGGCCCTACGAGCAGTACTTC. Translated, it gives CATSTSPSDGPYEQYF.

This clonotype was observed at least ten times. The chain couples TRBV9 to TRBJ1-2; D is possibly TRBD1 (5 bases). The V gene's germline CDR1 is SGDLS and CDR2 YYNGEE. The V end lost 2 bases, the J end lost 1 base, and 12 bases lay between the germline ends. The CDR3 totals 15 residues. CDR3 bases: TGTGCCAGCAGCGTTTCGGGACCTCATAACTATGGCTACACCTTC. It is translated as CASSVSGPHNYGYTF.